Below, 15 T cell receptor beta chains from the same sample are listed, as sequenced in a study of T cells in Graves' hyperthyroidism and ophthalmopathy. Regions amplified from RNA transcripts were the TCR beta CDR3 regions. Carried out on the TCR CDR3, a first-round RT-PCR used the HTBI primer set. TCRdb itself ran the multiplex PCR reads through MiXCR, one entry per CDR3 protein. The sample lists a few hundred thousand distinct CDR3 sequences, about a sixth occurring once. The specimen was blood. Every receptor here comes from a woman aged 35 to 49 with Graves' ophthalmopathy.

The chain couples TRBV29-1 to TRBJ2-2; TRBD2 agrees at 9 bases. The CDR3 length is 14 residues. Germline assignment: CDR1 SQVTM and CDR2 ANQGSEA. With V trimmed by 4 bases and J by 3 bases, 3 bases remained unmatched. The CDR3: CSVGLADYTGELFF. The CDR3 DNA sequence: TGCAGCGTTGGACTAGCGGATTACACCGGGGAGCTGTTTTTT.

This clonotype was counted at least ten times. The chain couples TRBV12-3 or TRBV12-4 to TRBJ2-1, with D possibly being TRBD1 or TRBD2 (5 bases each). This CDR3 has 15 amino acids. V dropped 4 bases and J dropped 3 bases, with 13 bases sitting between them. CDR3: CASSWAGRHYNEQFF. The CDR3 DNA sequence: TGTGCCAGCAGTTGGGCAGGGAGACACTACAATGAGCAGTTCTTC.

This clonotype has at least ten counts. This sequence joins TRBV28 and TRBJ2-5; 10 bases map to TRBD1. V trimming: 5 bases; J trimming: 5 bases; junction bases outside the gene matches: 8. Per the germline V gene, CDR1 is MDHEN and CDR2 is SYDVKM. This CDR3 region has 15 residues. The CDR3 DNA is TGTGCCAGCAGTCCTCGACAGGGGGCGGCGGAGACCCAGTACTTC. As protein: CASSPRQGAAETQYF.

This clonotype occurred many times. The chain uses TRBV5-8 and TRBJ2-3; 15 nucleotides line up with TRBD2. The CDR3 spans 17 residues. Germline CDR1 and CDR2: SGHTS and YDEGEE. The trim removed 3 bases at V and 5 bases at J, leaving 7 bases unmatched. The CDR3 is CASSSDGTSGRRDTQYF. The CDR3, as DNA: TGTGCCAGCAGCTCCGACGGGACTAGCGGGAGGAGAGATACGCAGTATTTT.

The table lists this clonotype with a few counts. The chain employs TRBV6-1 and TRBJ1-3, with 8 nucleotides matching TRBD1. The J segment lost 0 bases and the V segment lost 6 bases, leaving 7 bases of the junction unmatched. Looked up from germline, CDR1 is MNHNS and CDR2 is SASEGT. The CDR3 is made up of 16 amino acids. CDR3 region: CASSLTGAGSGNTIYF. The CDR3, as DNA: TGTGCCAGCAGCCTGACAGGGGCAGGCTCTGGAAACACCATATATTTT.

This chain uses TRBV12-3 or TRBV12-4 with TRBJ2-7; no firm D call. This CDR3 comprises 14 residues. Trimming stripped 6 bases from V and 5 bases from J, with 17 bases between. In nucleotides, the CDR3 is TGTGCCAGCAGCCCTTTGTCGAAATCCGACGAGCAGTACTTC. Protein product: CASSPLSKSDEQYF.

A few counts support this clonotype. Its ends do not fully match the called genes, so a read error is possible. This chain uses TRBV7-2 with TRBJ2-6, with D tentatively TRBD1 (6 bases). Germline CDR1 is SGHTA and CDR2 is FQGNSA. This CDR3 comprises 15 residues. CDR3 in amino acids: CASSNTGSGANALTF. Here the CDR3 DNA reads TGTGCCAGCAGCAACACAGGGTCTGGGGCCAACGCCCTGACTTTC.

V and J are TRBV27 and TRBJ1-1; 7 nucleotides match TRBD1. The V segment lost 5 bases and the J segment 6 bases; nucleotides outside the gene matches: 9. Germline-derived CDR1 and CDR2 are MNHEY and SMNVEV (reference sequence). CDR3 length equals 14 residues. The chain's CDR3 is CASSPFDRVAEAFF. CDR3 coding DNA: TGTGCCAGCAGTCCGTTTGACAGGGTCGCTGAAGCTTTCTTT.

The chain joins TRBV10-3 to TRBJ2-3, with 10 bases lining up with TRBD2. Germline CDR1 is ENHRY and CDR2 is SYGVKD. The length of the CDR3 is 16 residues. Losses at the gene ends were 3 bases for V and 3 bases for J; bases not matched to a gene: 6. CDR3 residues: CAISDHLAGVTDTQYF. The CDR3 DNA reads TGTGCCATCAGTGACCACCTAGCGGGAGTAACAGATACGCAGTATTTT.

The chain is built from TRBV10-1 and TRBJ2-5, with D unclear. This CDR3 is 14 amino acids long. Germline V gene sequence: CDR1 WNHNN, CDR2 SYGVQD (reference sequence). The V end lost 3 bases, the J end lost 4 bases, and 12 bases lay between the germline ends. In nucleotides, the CDR3 is TGCGCCAGCAGTGATTCCTGGGAAAGAGAGACCCAGTACTTC. Protein: CASSDSWERETQYF.

The V gene is TRBV28, the J gene TRBJ1-5, with 9 bases identical to TRBD1. The length of the CDR3 is 15 residues. Looked up from germline, CDR1 is MDHEN and CDR2 is SYDVKM. V was pared by 8 bases and J by 3 bases, with 8 bases of the junction left unmatched. The CDR3: CASASRDRVNQPQHF. The DNA of the CDR3 is TGTGCCAGCGCCAGCCGGGACAGGGTCAATCAGCCCCAGCATTTT.

In its sample, this clonotype was seen a few times. For the CDR3, the DNA is TGTGCCAGTAGTGCGGGACAGATCTCCTACAATGAGCAGTTCTTC. Residues: CASSAGQISYNEQFF. The chain joins TRBV19 to TRBJ2-1; D is possibly TRBD1 (7 bases). CDR3 length: 15 residues. The germline gives CDR1 LNHDA, CDR2 SQIVND (reference sequence). V lost 5 bases and J lost 0, with 11 bases in between.

This clonotype was detected ten times or more. V usage is TRBV6-1 and J usage is TRBJ2-5; 7 nucleotides match TRBD2. Germline V gene data show CDR1 as MNHNS and CDR2 as SASEGT. The J segment lost 5 bases and the V segment lost 8 bases, leaving 11 bases of the junction unmatched. CDR3 size: 14 residues. This CDR3 reads CASSRGGSRETQYF. The CDR3 nucleotides read TGTGCCAGCTCCCGGGGAGGGAGTAGGGAGACCCAGTACTTC.

There are many counts of this clonotype. The chain recombines TRBV28 with TRBJ1-5; 10 bases match TRBD1. Germline V CDR1 and CDR2: MDHEN, SYDVKM. J was trimmed by 6 bases and V by 5 bases; bases with no gene match: 7. CDR3 length equals 15 residues. The CDR3 DNA sequence: TGTGCCAGCAGTCAGGGACAGGGGATCGTTCAGCCCCAGCATTTT. Its protein is CASSQGQGIVQPQHF.

This rearrangement joins TRBV10-1 to TRBJ2-1; TRBD2 might be the D (6 bases). Germline CDR1 is WNHNN and CDR2 is SYGVQD (reference sequence). Trimming pared 0 bases from V and 2 bases from J, leaving 14 bases between. The CDR3 has 17 residues. Here the CDR3 DNA reads TGCGCCAGCAGTGAGTCGGGTGTGCGGGGAACCTACAATGAGCAGTTCTTC. It encodes CASSESGVRGTYNEQFF.